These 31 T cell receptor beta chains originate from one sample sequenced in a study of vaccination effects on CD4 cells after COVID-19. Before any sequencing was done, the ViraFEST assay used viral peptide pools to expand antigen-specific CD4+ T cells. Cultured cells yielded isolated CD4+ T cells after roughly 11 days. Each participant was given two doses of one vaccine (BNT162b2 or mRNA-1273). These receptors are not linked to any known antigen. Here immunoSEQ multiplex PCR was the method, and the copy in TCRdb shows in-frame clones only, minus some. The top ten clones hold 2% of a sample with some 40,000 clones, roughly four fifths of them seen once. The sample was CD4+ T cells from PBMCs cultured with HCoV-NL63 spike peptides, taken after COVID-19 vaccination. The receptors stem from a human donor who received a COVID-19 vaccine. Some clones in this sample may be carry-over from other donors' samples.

The CDR3 region has the DNA TGTGCCAGCAGCTTAGCGCAAGTGGGAGATACGCAGTATTTT. Translating it yields CASSLAQVGDTQYF. The genes are TRBV7-6 and TRBJ2-3; D is unresolved. With 0 bases removed from V and 5 bases from J, the gap between germline ends came to 9 bases. CDR3 length: 14 residues. CDR1 and CDR2 (germline): SGHVS, FNYEAQ. The full variable domain, with the rest looked up from reference TRBV7-6 and TRBJ2-3, is GAGVSQSPRYKVTKRGQDVALRCDPISGHVSLYWYRQALGQGPEFLTYFNYEAQQDKSGLPNDRFSAERPEGSISTLTIQRTEQRDSAMYRCASSLAQVGDTQYFGPGTRLTVL.

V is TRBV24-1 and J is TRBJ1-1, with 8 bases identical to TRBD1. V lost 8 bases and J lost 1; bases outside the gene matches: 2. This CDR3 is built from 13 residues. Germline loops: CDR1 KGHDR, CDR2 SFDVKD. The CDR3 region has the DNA TGTGCCACCACCGACAGGGGGAACACTGAAGCTTTCTTT. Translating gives CATTDRGNTEAFF.

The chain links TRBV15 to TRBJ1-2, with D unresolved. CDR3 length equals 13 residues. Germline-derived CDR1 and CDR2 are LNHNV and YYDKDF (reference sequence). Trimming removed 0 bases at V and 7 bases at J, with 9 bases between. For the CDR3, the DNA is TGTGCCACCAGCAGAGATCCGGGGTTTGGCTACACCTTC. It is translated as CATSRDPGFGYTF.

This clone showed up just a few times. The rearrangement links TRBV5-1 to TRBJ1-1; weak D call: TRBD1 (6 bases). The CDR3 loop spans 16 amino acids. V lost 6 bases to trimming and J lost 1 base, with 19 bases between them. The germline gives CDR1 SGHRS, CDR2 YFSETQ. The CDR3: CASKMGWGPSNTEAFF. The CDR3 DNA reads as TGCGCCAGCAAAATGGGTTGGGGGCCCTCGAACACTGAAGCTTTCTTT.

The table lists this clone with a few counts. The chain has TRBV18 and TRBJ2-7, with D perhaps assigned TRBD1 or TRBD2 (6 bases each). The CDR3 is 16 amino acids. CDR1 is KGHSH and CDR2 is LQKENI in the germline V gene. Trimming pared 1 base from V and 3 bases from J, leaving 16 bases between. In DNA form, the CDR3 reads TGTGCCAGCTCACCACGAGTAGGGGGGATTGACTACGAGCAGTACGTC. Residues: CASSPRVGGIDYEQYV.

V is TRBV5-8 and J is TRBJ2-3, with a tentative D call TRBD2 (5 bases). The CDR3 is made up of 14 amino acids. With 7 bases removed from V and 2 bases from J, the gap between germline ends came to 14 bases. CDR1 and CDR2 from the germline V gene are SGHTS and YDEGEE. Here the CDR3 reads CASPSRLPTDTQYF. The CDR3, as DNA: TGTGCCAGCCCCTCACGACTACCCACAGATACGCAGTATTTT. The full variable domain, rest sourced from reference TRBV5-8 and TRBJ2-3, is EAGVTQSPTHLIKTRGQQATLRCSPISGHTSVYWYQQALGLGLQFLLWYDEGEERNRGNFPPRFSGRQFPNYSSELNVNALELEDSALYLCASPSRLPTDTQYFGPGTRLTVL.

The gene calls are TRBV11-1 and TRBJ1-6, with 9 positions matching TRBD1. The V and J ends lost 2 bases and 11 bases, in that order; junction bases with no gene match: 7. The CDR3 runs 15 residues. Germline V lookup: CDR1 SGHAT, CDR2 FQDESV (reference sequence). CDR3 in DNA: TGTGCCAGCAGCTTACGGGACAGGGATGGACCACCCCTCCACTTT. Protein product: CASSLRDRDGPPLHF.

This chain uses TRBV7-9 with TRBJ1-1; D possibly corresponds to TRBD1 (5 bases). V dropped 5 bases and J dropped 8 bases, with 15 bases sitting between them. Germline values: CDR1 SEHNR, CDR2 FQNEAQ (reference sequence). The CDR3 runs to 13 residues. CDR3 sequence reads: CASSQGRIAEAFF. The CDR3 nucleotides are TGTGCCAGCAGCCAGGGACGGATTGCCGAAGCTTTCTTT.

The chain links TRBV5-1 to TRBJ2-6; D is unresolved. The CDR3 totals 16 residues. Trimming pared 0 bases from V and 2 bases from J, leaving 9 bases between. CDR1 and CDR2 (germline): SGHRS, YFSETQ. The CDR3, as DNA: TGCGCCAGCAGCTTGGGGGGAAACACTGGGGCCAACGTCCTGACTTTC. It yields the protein CASSLGGNTGANVLTF.

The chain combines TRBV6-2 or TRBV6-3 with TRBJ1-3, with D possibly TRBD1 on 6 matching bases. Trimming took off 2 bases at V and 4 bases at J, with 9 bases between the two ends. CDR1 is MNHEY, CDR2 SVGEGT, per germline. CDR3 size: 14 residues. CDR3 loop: CASSYGGVGNTIYF. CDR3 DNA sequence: TGTGCCAGCAGTTACGGGGGCGTCGGAAACACCATATATTTT.

In DNA form, the CDR3 reads TGCGCCAGCAGCTTGGGGTTGGGCCCAAGCTACGAGCAGTACGTC. Its protein product is CASSLGLGPSYEQYV. This chain uses TRBV5-1 with TRBJ2-7; D is undetermined. The CDR3 extends over 15 amino acids. Trimming stripped 0 bases from V and 3 bases from J, with 13 bases between. CDR1 is SGHRS, CDR2 YFSETQ, per germline.

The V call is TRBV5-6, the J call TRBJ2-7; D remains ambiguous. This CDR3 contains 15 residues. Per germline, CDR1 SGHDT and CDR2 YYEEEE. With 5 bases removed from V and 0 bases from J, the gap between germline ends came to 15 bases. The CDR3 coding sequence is TGTGCCAGCAGTAACATCGGGTCCACCTCCTACGAGCAGTACGTC. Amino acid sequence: CASSNIGSTSYEQYV.

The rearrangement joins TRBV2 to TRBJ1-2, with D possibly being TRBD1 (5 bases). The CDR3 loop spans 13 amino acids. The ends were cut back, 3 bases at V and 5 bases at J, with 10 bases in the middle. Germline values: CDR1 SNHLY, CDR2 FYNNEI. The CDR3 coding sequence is TGTGCCAGCAGTGATCAGGGTGTTTATGGCTACACCTTC. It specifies CASSDQGVYGYTF.

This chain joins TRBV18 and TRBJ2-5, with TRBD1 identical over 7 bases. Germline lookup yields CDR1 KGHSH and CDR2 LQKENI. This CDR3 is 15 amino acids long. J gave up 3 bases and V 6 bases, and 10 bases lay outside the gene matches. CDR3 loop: CASSPPTGIEETQYF. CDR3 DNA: TGTGCCAGCTCCCCCCCGACAGGGATCGAAGAGACCCAGTACTTC.

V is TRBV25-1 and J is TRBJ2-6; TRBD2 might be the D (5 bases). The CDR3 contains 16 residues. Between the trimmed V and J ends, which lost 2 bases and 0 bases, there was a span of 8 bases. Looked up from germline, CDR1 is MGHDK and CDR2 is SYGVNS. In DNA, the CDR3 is TGTGCCAGCAGTGAAAGCGGCGACTCTGGGGCCAACGTCCTGACTTTC. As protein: CASSESGDSGANVLTF.

CDR3 region: CASSLAGQRHNSPLHF. CDR3 in DNA: TGCGCCAGCAGCTTGGCAGGACAGCGGCATAATTCACCCCTCCACTTT. The chain employs TRBV5-1 and TRBJ1-6, with D tentatively TRBD1 (6 bases). This CDR3 has 16 residues. Germline V CDR1 and CDR2: SGHRS, YFSETQ. With 0 bases removed from V and 5 bases from J, the gap between germline ends came to 12 bases.

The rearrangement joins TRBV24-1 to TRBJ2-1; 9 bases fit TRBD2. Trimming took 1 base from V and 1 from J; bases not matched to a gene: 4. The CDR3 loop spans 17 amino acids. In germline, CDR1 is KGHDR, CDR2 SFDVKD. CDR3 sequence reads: CATSDFPSGVSYNEQFF. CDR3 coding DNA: TGTGCCACCAGTGATTTCCCTAGCGGGGTTTCCTACAATGAGCAGTTCTTC.

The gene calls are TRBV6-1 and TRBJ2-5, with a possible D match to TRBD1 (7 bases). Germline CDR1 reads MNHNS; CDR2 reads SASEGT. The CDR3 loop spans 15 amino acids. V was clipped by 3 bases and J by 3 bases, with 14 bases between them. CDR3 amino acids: CASSERGRGEETQYF. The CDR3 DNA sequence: TGTGCCAGCAGTGAGAGGGGGCGCGGGGAAGAGACCCAGTACTTC.

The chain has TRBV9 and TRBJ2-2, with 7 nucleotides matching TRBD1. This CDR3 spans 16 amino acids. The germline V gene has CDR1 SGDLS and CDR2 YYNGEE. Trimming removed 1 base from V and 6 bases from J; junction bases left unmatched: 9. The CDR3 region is CASSVTGDPSAGELFF. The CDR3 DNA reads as TGTGCCAGCAGCGTAACAGGGGACCCTTCGGCCGGGGAGCTGTTTTTT.

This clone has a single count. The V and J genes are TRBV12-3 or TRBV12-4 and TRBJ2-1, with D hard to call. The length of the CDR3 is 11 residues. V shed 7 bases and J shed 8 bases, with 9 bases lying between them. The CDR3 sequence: CASTRRDEQFF. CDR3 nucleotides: TGTGCCAGCACTCGACGGGATGAGCAGTTCTTC.

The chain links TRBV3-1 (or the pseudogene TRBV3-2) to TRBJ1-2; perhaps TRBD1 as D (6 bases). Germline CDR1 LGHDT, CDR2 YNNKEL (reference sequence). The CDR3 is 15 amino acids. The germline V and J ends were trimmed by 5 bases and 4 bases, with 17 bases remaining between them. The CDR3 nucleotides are TGTGCCAGCAGCTTGAGACAGGTAGCCCTCTATGGCTACACCTTC. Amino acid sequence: CASSLRQVALYGYTF.

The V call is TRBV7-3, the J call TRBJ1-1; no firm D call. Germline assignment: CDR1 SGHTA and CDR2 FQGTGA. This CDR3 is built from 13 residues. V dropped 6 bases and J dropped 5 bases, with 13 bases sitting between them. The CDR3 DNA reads TGTGCCAGCAGTCTTAGTTTAAGAACTGAAGCTTTCTTT. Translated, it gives CASSLSLRTEAFF.

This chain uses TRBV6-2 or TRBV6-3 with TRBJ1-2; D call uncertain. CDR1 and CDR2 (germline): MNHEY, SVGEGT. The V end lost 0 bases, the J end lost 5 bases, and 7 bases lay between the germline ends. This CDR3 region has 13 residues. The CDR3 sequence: CASSYSSVYGYTF. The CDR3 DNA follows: TGTGCCAGCAGTTACTCTTCGGTTTATGGCTACACCTTC.

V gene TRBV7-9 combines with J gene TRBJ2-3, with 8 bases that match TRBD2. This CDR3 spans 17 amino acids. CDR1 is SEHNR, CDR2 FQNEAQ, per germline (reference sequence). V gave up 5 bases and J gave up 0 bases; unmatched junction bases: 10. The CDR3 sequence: CASSPGTSFTSTDTQYF. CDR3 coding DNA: TGTGCCAGCAGCCCAGGGACTAGTTTCACTAGCACAGATACGCAGTATTTT.

CDR3 sequence reads: CASSGGGGMNTEAFF. CDR3 DNA sequence: TGCGCCAGCAGCGGGGGTGGGGGGATGAACACTGAAGCTTTCTTT. The chain employs TRBV5-1 and TRBJ1-1; possible D gene TRBD1, 5 bases. Germline V CDR1 and CDR2: SGHRS, YFSETQ. The V and J ends lost 4 bases and 0 bases respectively, with 13 bases between them. This CDR3 is 15 amino acids long.

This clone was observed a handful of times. DNA of the CDR3: TGTGCCAGCAGTTACTCTTCCCAAAGGGCAGATACGCAGTATTTT. Protein sequence: CASSYSSQRADTQYF. This chain links TRBV6-5 with TRBJ2-3, with D uncertain. V lost 0 bases and J lost 4, with 11 bases in between. CDR1 MNHEY and CDR2 SVGAGI come from the germline V gene. The CDR3 consists of 15 residues.

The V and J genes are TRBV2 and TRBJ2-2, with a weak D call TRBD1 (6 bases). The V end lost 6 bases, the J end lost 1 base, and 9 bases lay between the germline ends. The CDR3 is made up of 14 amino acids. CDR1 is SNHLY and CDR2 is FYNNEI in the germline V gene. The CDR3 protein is CASRQGRNTGELFF. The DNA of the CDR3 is TGTGCCAGCAGACAGGGTCGGAACACCGGGGAGCTGTTTTTT.

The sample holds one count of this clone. CDR3 nucleotide sequence: TGTGCCAGCAGCTTATCCAGCGGGGGGGTCCATGAGCAGTTCTTC. Translating it yields CASSLSSGGVHEQFF. The chain recombines TRBV7-2 with TRBJ2-1; 10 nucleotides agree with TRBD2. Germline CDR1 reads SGHTA; CDR2 reads FQGNSA. J was trimmed by 8 bases and V by 2 bases; bases with no gene match: 6. The CDR3 length is 15 residues.

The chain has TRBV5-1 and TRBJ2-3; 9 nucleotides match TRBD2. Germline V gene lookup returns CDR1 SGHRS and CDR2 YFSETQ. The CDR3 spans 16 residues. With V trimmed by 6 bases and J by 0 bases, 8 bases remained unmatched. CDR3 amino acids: CASTLTTSGSTDTQYF. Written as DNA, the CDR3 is TGCGCCAGCACCTTAACCACTAGCGGGAGCACAGATACGCAGTATTTT.

The CDR3 coding sequence is TGTGCCAGCAGAACGACTCAAGGACAGGGCCCCTATGAGCAGTTCTTC. Its protein is CASRTTQGQGPYEQFF. The genes are TRBV5-6 and TRBJ2-1, with 8 bases lining up with TRBD1. The CDR3 is 16 amino acids. Germline V CDR1 and CDR2: SGHDT, YYEEEE. V shed 5 bases and J 8 bases; nucleotides not matched to a gene: 15.

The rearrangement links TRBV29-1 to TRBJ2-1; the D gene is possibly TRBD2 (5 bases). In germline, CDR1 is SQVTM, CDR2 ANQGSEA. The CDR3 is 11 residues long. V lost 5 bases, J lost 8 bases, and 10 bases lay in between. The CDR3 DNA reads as TGCAGCGTTACGGACTGGGATGAGCAGTTCTTC. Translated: CSVTDWDEQFF.